This TCR beta chain was sequenced during a study of T cell responses to AZD1222 COVID-19 vaccine. Overall study results and limits: Repertoires were sampled only after the peak T cell response.

The protocol was immunoSEQ multiplex PCR, while the TCRdb copy is restricted to in-frame clones and leaves out a portion. The repertoire includes around 170,000 clones, 85% to 90% of them detected once, and around 10% sits in the top ten. Notes on this clone: Its antigen is still unknown.

This CDR3 has 13 residues. V gave up 5 bases and J gave up 7 bases, with 12 bases separating them. Germline loops: CDR1 SNHLY, CDR2 FYNNEI. This TCR came from an adult who received the AZD1222 COVID-19 vaccine. The chain recombines TRBV2 with TRBJ2-1, with D tentatively TRBD1 (6 bases). The input for sequencing was peripheral blood, taken 28 days after the second AZD1222 dose. CDR3 loop: CASSLKQGNEQFF. The CDR3, as DNA: TGTGCCAGCAGTCTAAAACAGGGAAATGAGCAGTTCTTC.